This T cell receptor beta chain was observed in a study of glioma-infiltrating T cells. This CDR3 has 16 residues. The V end was cut by 4 bases, the J end by 1 base, with 17 bases between. Per the germline V gene, CDR1 is SEHNR and CDR2 is FQNEAQ (reference sequence). Using RNA template, CDR3s of TCR alpha and beta were amplified with iRepertoire arm-PCR. TCRdb fed the multiplex PCR reads into MiXCR, producing one record per CDR3 protein. The sample records 300,000 to 400,000 distinct CDR3 sequences, 41% being singletons. The sample taken for sequencing was glioma tissue, nonneoplastic brain tissue, or PBMCs (not recorded which). The chain employs TRBV7-9 and TRBJ2-7, with D perhaps matching TRBD1 or TRBD2 (5 bases each). The TCR sequence derives from a human donor with low-grade glioma or glioblastoma, undergoing nonglioma brain surgery, or in good health (not recorded which). This CDR3 is CASSSTIGTDSYEQYF. The CDR3, as DNA: TGTGCCAGCAGCTCCACCATCGGGACGGATTCCTACGAGCAGTACTTC.